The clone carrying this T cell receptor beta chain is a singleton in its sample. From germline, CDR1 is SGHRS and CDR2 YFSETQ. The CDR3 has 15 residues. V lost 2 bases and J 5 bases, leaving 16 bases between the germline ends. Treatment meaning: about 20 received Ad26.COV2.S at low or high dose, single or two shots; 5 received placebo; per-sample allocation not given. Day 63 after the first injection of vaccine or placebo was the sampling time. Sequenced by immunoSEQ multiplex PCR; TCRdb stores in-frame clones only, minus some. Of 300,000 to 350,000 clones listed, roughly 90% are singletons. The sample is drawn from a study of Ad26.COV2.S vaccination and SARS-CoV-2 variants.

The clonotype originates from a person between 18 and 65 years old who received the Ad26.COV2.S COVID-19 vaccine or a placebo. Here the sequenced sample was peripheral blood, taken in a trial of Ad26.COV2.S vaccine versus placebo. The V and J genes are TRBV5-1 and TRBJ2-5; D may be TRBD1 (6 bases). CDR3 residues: CASSFANREKETQYF. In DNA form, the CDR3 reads TGCGCCAGCAGCTTTGCAAACAGGGAAAAGGAGACCCAGTACTTC. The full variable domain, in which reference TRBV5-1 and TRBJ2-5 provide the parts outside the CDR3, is KAGVTQTPRYLIKTRGQQVTLSCSPISGHRSVSWYQQTPGQGLQFLFEYFSETQRNKGNFPGRFSGRQFSNSRSEMNVSTLELGDSALYLCASSFANREKETQYFGPGTRLLVL.